A single sample is the source of the 18 T cell receptor beta chains below, sequenced in a study of control samples from healthy donors and cancer patients. Sequencing was performed with immunoSEQ multiplex PCR; in TCRdb, only in-frame clones are kept and a portion is missing. The sample consists of 400,000 to 500,000 clones, around nine tenths of them appearing once. Sequenced material: PBMCs. The receptors here all came from a man aged 40-49 years with head and neck cancer.

This clone was observed a handful of times. J is TRBJ2-7 and V is TRBV9; 8 positions agree with TRBD2. The CDR3 has 15 amino acids. Germline V gene sequence: CDR1 SGDLS, CDR2 YYNGEE. V was clipped by 0 bases and J by 3 bases; unmatched bases: 5. The DNA of the CDR3 is TGTGCCAGCAGCGTAGACGCTAGCGGGCGCTACGAGCAGTACTTC. This gives the protein CASSVDASGRYEQYF.

This chain links TRBV19 with TRBJ1-6; D not resolved. Trimming cost V 4 bases and J 14 bases, with 18 bases left between them. CDR3 length equals 14 residues. Germline V CDR1 and CDR2: LNHDA, SQIVND (reference sequence). The CDR3 DNA is TGTGCCAGTAGTACCCCAGTGTCCTCCTCGACCCTCCACTTT. Its protein is CASSTPVSSSTLHF. The full variable domain, rest sourced from reference TRBV19 and TRBJ1-6, is DGGITQSPKYLFRKEGQNVTLSCEQNLNHDAMYWYRQDPGQGLRLIYYSQIVNDFQKGDIAEGYSVSREKKESFPLTVTSAQKNPTAFYLCASSTPVSSSTLHFGNGTRLTVT.

This clone was picked up a small number of times. The chain recombines TRBV28 with TRBJ2-5; 7 nucleotides match TRBD2. CDR1 is MDHEN, CDR2 SYDVKM, per germline. CDR3 length equals 15 residues. J was trimmed by 1 base and V by 8 bases; bases with no gene match: 10. DNA for the CDR3: TGTGCCAGCCTATGGGGCGGGGGACTCCAAGAGACCCAGTACTTC. Translated, it gives CASLWGGGLQETQYF.

J is TRBJ2-7 and V is TRBV27; D is possibly TRBD1 (5 bases). V was pared by 0 bases and J by 2 bases, with 11 bases between. Germline V lookup: CDR1 MNHEY, CDR2 SMNVEV (reference sequence). The CDR3 consists of 15 residues. CDR3 protein: CASSLSPGLPYEQYF. CDR3 in DNA: TGTGCCAGCAGTTTATCGCCAGGGTTACCCTACGAGCAGTACTTC.

The chain carries TRBV6-5 and TRBJ1-3; D is ambiguous. The CDR3 has 11 amino acids. CDR1 is MNHEY and CDR2 is SVGAGI in the germline V gene. Trimming took off 8 bases at V and 3 bases at J, with 5 bases between the two ends. Here the CDR3 DNA reads TGTGCCAGCCTGGGTGGAAACACCATATATTTT. Protein product: CASLGGNTIYF.

This chain uses TRBV13 with TRBJ2-1; 12 bases line up with TRBD2. V lost 5 bases and J lost 4; bases outside the gene matches: 9. CDR3 length equals 17 residues. From germline, CDR1 is PRHDT and CDR2 FYEKMQ (reference sequence). Written as DNA, the CDR3 is TGTGCCAGCAGCACGACCCGGACTAGCGGGACGTACAATGAGCAGTTCTTC. Residues: CASSTTRTSGTYNEQFF.

This clone was detected a few times. V usage is TRBV4-1 and J usage is TRBJ2-2; 7 nucleotides agree with TRBD1. The CDR3 contains 15 residues. Germline V lookup: CDR1 MGHRA, CDR2 YSYEKL. With 1 base clipped from V and 7 bases from J, the junction kept 6 bases outside the gene matches. This CDR3 reads CASSQADREDGELFF. The CDR3 bases are TGCGCCAGCAGCCAAGCCGACAGGGAAGACGGGGAGCTGTTTTTT.

This chain joins TRBV13 and TRBJ1-1, with D possibly TRBD1 on 5 matching bases. V was clipped by 0 bases and J by 1 base, with 15 bases between them. This CDR3 comprises 17 residues. From germline, CDR1 is PRHDT and CDR2 FYEKMQ (reference sequence). CDR3: CASSLGIPGRGNTEAFF. The CDR3 DNA sequence: TGTGCCAGCAGCTTAGGAATACCGGGACGGGGGAACACTGAAGCTTTCTTT.

This CDR3 reads CASSLGGAEANEKLFF. Here the CDR3 DNA reads TGTGCCAGCAGCTTGGGAGGGGCGGAGGCTAATGAAAAACTGTTTTTT. V is TRBV5-4 and J is TRBJ1-4; a weak D match, TRBD1 (5 bases). The CDR3 has 16 amino acids. Germline values: CDR1 SGHNT, CDR2 YYREEE (reference sequence). Trimming stripped 0 bases from V and 3 bases from J, with 12 bases between.

The chain joins TRBV3-1 (or the pseudogene TRBV3-2) to TRBJ1-6, with no clear D. V was shortened by 1 base and J by 3 bases, with 13 bases between the two germline ends. The CDR3 runs to 17 residues. Germline loops: CDR1 LGHDT, CDR2 YNNKEL (reference sequence). In nucleotides, the CDR3 is TGTGCCAGCAGCCAAGGTTTGAATCCGAACTATAATTCACCCCTCCACTTT. This sequence encodes CASSQGLNPNYNSPLHF.

The CDR3 is CASLSGISTDTQYF. The CDR3 DNA is TGTGCCAGCCTCTCAGGGATTAGCACAGATACGCAGTATTTT. This sequence joins TRBV28 and TRBJ2-3; TRBD1 might be the D (5 bases). The V gene's germline CDR1 is MDHEN and CDR2 SYDVKM. The CDR3 is made up of 14 amino acids. V lost 8 bases, J lost 0 bases, and 12 bases lay in between.

The chain links TRBV7-2 to TRBJ2-3; a weak D match, TRBD1 (6 bases). In germline, CDR1 is SGHTA, CDR2 FQGNSA. The V gene lost 5 bases and the J gene lost 5 bases, with 17 bases spanning the gap. This CDR3 contains 15 residues. CDR3 nucleotide sequence: TGTGCCAGCAGCCCCCAACAGGGTTTTGAAGATACGCAGTATTTT. Amino acids: CASSPQQGFEDTQYF.

The chain links TRBV11-2 to TRBJ1-2, with D uncertain. The CDR3 is 14 amino acids. The germline V and J ends were trimmed by 5 bases and 6 bases, with 16 bases remaining between them. The V gene's germline CDR1 is SGHAT and CDR2 FQNNGV. CDR3 DNA: TGTGCCAGCAGCCAACTTCTGGCACCGCATGGCTACACCTTC. Translation: CASSQLLAPHGYTF. Using reference TRBV11-2 and TRBJ1-2 for the parts outside the CDR3, the full variable domain is EAGVAQSPRYKIIEKRQSVAFWCNPISGHATLYWYQQILGQGPKLLIQFQNNGVVDDSQLPKDRFSAERLKGVDSTLKIQPAKLEDSAVYLCASSQLLAPHGYTFGSGTRLTVV.

The chain employs TRBV28 and TRBJ1-6, with D unclear. V was clipped by 3 bases and J by 4 bases, with 7 bases between them. CDR1 and CDR2 from the germline V gene are MDHEN and SYDVKM. The length of the CDR3 is 14 residues. The CDR3, as DNA: TGTGCCAGCAGTTTGAGGACTTATAATTCACCCCTCCACTTT. Encoded protein: CASSLRTYNSPLHF.

The J gene is TRBJ2-7, the V gene TRBV7-9; D remains unclear. Germline CDR1 is SEHNR and CDR2 is FQNEAQ (reference sequence). V lost 5 bases and J lost 4, with 15 bases in between. The CDR3 contains 14 residues. The CDR3 DNA reads TGTGCCAGCAGCGTGTCTTTGTTGGGGTACGAGCAGTACTTC. Translating it yields CASSVSLLGYEQYF. Filled out from reference TRBV7-9 and TRBJ2-7, the complete variable domain reads DTGVSQNPRHKITKRGQNVTFRCDPISEHNRLYWYRQTLGQGPEFLTYFQNEAQLEKSRLLSDRFSAERPKGSFSTLEIQRTEQGDSAMYLCASSVSLLGYEQYFGPGTRLTVT.

The gene calls are TRBV7-9 and TRBJ2-7; 9 bases map to TRBD2. The CDR3 loop spans 15 amino acids. J gave up 3 bases and V 2 bases, and 5 bases lay outside the gene matches. Germline V lookup: CDR1 SEHNR, CDR2 FQNEAQ (reference sequence). The CDR3 region has the DNA TGTGCCAGCAGCTTAAGGATTAGCGGGAGCTACGAGCAGTACTTC. Protein: CASSLRISGSYEQYF.

The rearrangement uses TRBV11-2 and TRBJ2-5; D gene unclear. Germline V gene sequence: CDR1 SGHAT, CDR2 FQNNGV. The CDR3 extends over 15 amino acids. The V end was cut by 1 base, the J end by 4 bases, with 13 bases between. As DNA, the CDR3 is TGTGCCAGCAGCTTAGTTGGTGGGAATACAGAGACCCAGTACTTC. This encodes CASSLVGGNTETQYF.

The V call is TRBV5-1, the J call TRBJ1-5; the match to TRBD1 covers 7 bases. The CDR3 has 16 residues. Germline V gene lookup returns CDR1 SGHRS and CDR2 YFSETQ. J lost 3 bases, V lost 1 base, and 7 bases had no gene match. The CDR3 DNA sequence: TGCGCCAGCAGCTTGAGAGGGGGCGAGGTCAATCAGCCCCAGCATTTT. It is translated as CASSLRGGEVNQPQHF.